This T cell receptor beta chain appears in the sequencing data of a study of metastatic and nonmetastatic thyroid tumors. As for the study in general: Where malignant and benign thyroid patients were concerned, repertoires were compared across blood and tumor or nodule tissue. Broader study findings: Significantly higher TCR beta diversity was reportedly seen in malignant thyroid tumors than benign nodules, in blood and tumor.

Nobody among the patients had been given any treatment before thyroid surgery. Per the study methods: For papillary thyroid cancer, a distant-metastasis classifier was constructed from CDR3 differences observed across clinicopathological groups. TCRdb re-called clones via MiXCR from the PCR reads. These V and J calls originate from TCRdb's pipeline instead of the authors' own analysis. The sample lists 75,000 to 95,000 clones, 9.5% to 15% seen once, with approximately 10% in the top ten. Concerning this clone: Its antigen is not known.

With V trimmed by 3 bases and J by 3 bases, 3 bases remained unmatched. CDR1 is MNHEY and CDR2 is SMNVEV in the germline V gene (reference sequence). The CDR3 consists of 14 residues. The rearrangement joins TRBV27 to TRBJ2-7; 9 bases are a match to TRBD2. This sequence was found in a female donor with papillary thyroid cancer or a benign thyroid nodule (not recorded which). Some clones in this sample may be carry-over from other donors' samples. Sequencing used blood. CDR3 loop: CASSFSGSGYEQYF. The CDR3 DNA reads as TGTGCCAGCAGTTTTAGCGGGAGCGGCTACGAGCAGTACTTC.